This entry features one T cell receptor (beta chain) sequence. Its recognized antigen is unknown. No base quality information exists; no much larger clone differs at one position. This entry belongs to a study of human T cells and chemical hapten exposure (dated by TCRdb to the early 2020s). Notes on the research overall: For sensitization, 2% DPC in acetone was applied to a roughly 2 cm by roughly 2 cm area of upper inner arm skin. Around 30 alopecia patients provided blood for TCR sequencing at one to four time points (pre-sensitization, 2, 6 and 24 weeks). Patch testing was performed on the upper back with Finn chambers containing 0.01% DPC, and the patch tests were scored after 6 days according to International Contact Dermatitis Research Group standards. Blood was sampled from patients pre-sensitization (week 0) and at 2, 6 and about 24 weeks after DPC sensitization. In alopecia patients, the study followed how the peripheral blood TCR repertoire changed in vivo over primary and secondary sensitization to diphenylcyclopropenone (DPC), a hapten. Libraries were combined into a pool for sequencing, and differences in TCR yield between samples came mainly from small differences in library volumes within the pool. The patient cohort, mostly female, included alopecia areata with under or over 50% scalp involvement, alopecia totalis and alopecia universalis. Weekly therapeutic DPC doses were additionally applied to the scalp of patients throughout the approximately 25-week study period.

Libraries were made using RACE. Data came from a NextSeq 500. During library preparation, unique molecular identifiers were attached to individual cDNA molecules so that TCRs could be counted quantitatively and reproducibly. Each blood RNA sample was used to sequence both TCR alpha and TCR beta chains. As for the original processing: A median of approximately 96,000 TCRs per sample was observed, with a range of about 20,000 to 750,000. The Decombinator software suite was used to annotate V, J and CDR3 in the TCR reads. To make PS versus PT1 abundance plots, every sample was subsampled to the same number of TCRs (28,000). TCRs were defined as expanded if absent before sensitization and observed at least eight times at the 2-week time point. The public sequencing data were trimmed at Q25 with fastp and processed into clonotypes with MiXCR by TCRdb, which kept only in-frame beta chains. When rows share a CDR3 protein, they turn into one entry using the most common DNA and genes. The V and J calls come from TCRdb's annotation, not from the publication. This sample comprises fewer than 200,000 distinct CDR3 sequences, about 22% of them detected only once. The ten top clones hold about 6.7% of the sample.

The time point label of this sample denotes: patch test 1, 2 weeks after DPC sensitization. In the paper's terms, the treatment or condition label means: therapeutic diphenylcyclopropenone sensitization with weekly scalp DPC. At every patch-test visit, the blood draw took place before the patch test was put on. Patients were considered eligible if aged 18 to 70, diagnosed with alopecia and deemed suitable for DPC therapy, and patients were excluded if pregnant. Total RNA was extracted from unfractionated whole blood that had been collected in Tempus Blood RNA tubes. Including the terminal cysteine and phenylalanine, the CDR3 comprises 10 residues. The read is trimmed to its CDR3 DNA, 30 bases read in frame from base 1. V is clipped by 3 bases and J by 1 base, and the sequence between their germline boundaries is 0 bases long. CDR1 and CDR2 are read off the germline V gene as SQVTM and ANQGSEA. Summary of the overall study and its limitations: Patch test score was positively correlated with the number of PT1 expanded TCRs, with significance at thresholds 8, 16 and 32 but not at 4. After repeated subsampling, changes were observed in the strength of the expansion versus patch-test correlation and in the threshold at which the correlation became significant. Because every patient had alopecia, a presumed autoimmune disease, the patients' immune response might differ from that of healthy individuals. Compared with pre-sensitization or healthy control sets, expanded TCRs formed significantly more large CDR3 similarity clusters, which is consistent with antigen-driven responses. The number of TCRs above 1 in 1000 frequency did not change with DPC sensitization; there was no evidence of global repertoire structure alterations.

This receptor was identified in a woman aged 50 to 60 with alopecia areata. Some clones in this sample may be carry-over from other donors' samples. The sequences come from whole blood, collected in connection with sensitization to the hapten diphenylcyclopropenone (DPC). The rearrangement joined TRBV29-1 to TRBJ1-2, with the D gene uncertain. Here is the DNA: TGCAGCGTTGATAACTATGGCTACACCTTC. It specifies CSVDNYGYTF.